The 2 T cell receptor beta chains listed next were all sequenced from one sample in a study of vaccination and CD4 T cells after COVID-19. These receptors are not linked to any known antigen. The Oncomine TCR Beta short-read assay was applied to DNA of cultured CD4+ T cells. Using its own MiXCR run on the PCR reads, TCRdb lists one record per CDR3 protein. The profile shows nearly 15,000 distinct CDR3 sequences, roughly 43% of them singletons. Treatment given: approximately 10-day PBMC culture with coronavirus spike peptide pools or control peptides (ViraFEST assay). Sequenced material: CD4+ T cells from blood, cultured in vitro. These TCRs come from a human donor who had recovered from COVID-19.

The V call is TRBV4-1, the J call TRBJ2-3; D is unresolved. Per the germline V gene, CDR1 is MGHRA and CDR2 is YSYEKL. V lost 2 bases to trimming and J lost 0 bases, with 9 bases between them. This CDR3 spans 15 amino acids. CDR3 nucleotide sequence: TGCGCCAGCAGCCAAACTCAGACTAGCACAGATACGCAGTATTTT. Protein sequence: CASSQTQTSTDTQYF.

The rearrangement links TRBV5-4 to TRBJ2-2; D remains unclear. The CDR3 is made up of 12 amino acids. Germline V gives CDR1 SGHNT, CDR2 YYREEE (reference sequence). V lost 5 bases to trimming and J lost 2 bases, with 4 bases between them. The CDR3, as DNA: TGTGCCAGCAGTATAAACACCGGGGAGCTGTTTTTT. Its translation: CASSINTGELFF.